This paragraph covers one T cell receptor beta chain sequence. What it binds is not known. These data come from a study of cytomegalovirus exposure and HLA in healthy donors. General study results and limits: Most TCR sequences showed up rarely, but some public TCRs showed up in many donors.

The V gene end was trimmed by 5 bases and the J gene end by 4 bases; junction bases not matched to a gene: 10. The CDR3 runs 17 residues. Germline values: CDR1 SGHVS, CDR2 FQNEAQ. PCR employed 60 Vbeta and 13 Jbeta primers. Assay used: immunoSEQ multiplex PCR; TCRdb lists only in-frame clones, some missing. This sample has approximately 160,000 clones, with 75% to 85% found just once. The chain carries TRBV7-8 and TRBJ2-3, with 12 positions matching TRBD2. Sample: PBMCs. This TCR came from a female donor in good health and CMV-seronegative. CDR3 coding DNA: TGTGCCAGCAGCAACCGACTAGCGGGAGTGAAGTCAGATACGCAGTATTTT. Protein sequence: CASSNRLAGVKSDTQYF.